This T cell receptor beta chain was obtained from a study of blood T cell repertoires in COVID-19. Background on the study: Acute and convalescent COVID-19 specimens originated in the United States, Italy and Spain. The analysed material was cDNA or gDNA that came from T cells, B-cell-depleted T cells, or PBMCs.

The CDR3 has 18 residues. Germline V gene data show CDR1 as MNHEY and CDR2 as SMNVEV (reference sequence). V gave up 5 bases and J gave up 2 bases, with 23 bases separating them. In the source study's methods: Estimated nucleated cell counts came from reference gene primer amplification. Here immunoSEQ multiplex PCR was the method, and the copy in TCRdb shows in-frame clones only, minus some. Clonal size and the V and J genes are those of that table, whereas D and trimming came from the DNA. The sample has about 230,000 clones, 81% seen once; the top ten hold about 8%. V usage is TRBV27 and J usage is TRBJ2-3; TRBD2 might be the D (7 bases). This clonotype was sampled from a woman aged 80 or over with acute or convalescent COVID-19. Sequences were obtained from peripheral blood. This CDR3 reads CASSDRQVRAGATDTQYF. The CDR3 DNA is TGTGCCAGCAGTGATCGTCAAGTTCGGGCGGGGGCCACAGATACGCAGTATTTT.